Listed below are T cell receptor beta chains from one sample, sequenced in a study of T cell responses to AZD1222 COVID-19 vaccine. Only in-frame clones appear in the TCRdb table, and some are missing; sequencing was by immunoSEQ multiplex PCR. The profile shows more than 110,000 clones, 92% of them singletons. The sample consisted of peripheral blood, taken on day 0 of AZD1222 vaccination. The receptor source for this set is an adult in good health. Each CDR3 is given with its conserved first and last residue. Fields, in order: J gene, clone size, D gene, V gene, CDR3 protein, CDR3 DNA. The D gene is left open where the match is weak. The listing skips clone size in some rows; elsewhere it reads once, few, many or a size class.

TRBJ2-6,-,-,TRBV7-6,CASGADPSSGANVLTF,TGTGCCAGCGGGGCGGACCCTAGCTCTGGGGCCAACGTCCTGACTTTC
TRBJ1-1,-,-,TRBV4-2,CASSQDPRGTQMNTEAFF,TGTGCCAGCAGCCAAGACCCGAGAGGGACACAAATGAACACTGAAGCTTTCTTT
TRBJ1-5,-,-,TRBV28,CASSLWSGDSNQPQHF,TGTGCCAGCAGTTTATGGTCGGGAGATAGCAATCAGCCCCAGCATTTT
TRBJ1-1,-,-,TRBV12-3/TRBV12-4,CASSFSVNTEAFF,TGTGCCAGCAGTTTCTCCGTAAACACTGAAGCTTTCTTT
TRBJ2-7,-,TRBD2,TRBV11-2,CASSLDLAGMSYEQYF,TGTGCCAGCAGCTTAGATCTAGCGGGAATGTCCTACGAGCAGTACTTC
TRBJ1-2,once,TRBD1,TRBV19,CATEDRVTYGYTF,TGTGCCACCGAAGACAGGGTCACCTATGGCTACACCTTC
TRBJ2-7,-,-,TRBV7-9,CASSLVLEQYF,TGTGCCAGCAGCTTAGTACTCGAGCAGTACTTC
TRBJ2-1,few,TRBD1,TRBV19,CASSASGTGGTNEQFF,TGTGCCAGTAGTGCCTCCGGGACAGGGGGGACCAATGAGCAGTTCTTC
TRBJ1-2,-,TRBD1,TRBV15,CATSRGQGDYGYTF,TGTGCCACCAGCAGGGGACAGGGGGACTATGGCTACACCTTC
TRBJ2-3,-,TRBD2,TRBV7-6,CASSLGGGVGAVARTDTQYF,TGTGCCAGCAGCTTAGGGGGAGGGGTTGGAGCTGTTGCTCGCACAGATACGCAGTATTTT
TRBJ2-5,-,-,TRBV7-2,CASSWGPETQYF,TGTGCCAGCAGCTGGGGGCCGGAGACCCAGTACTTC
TRBJ2-3,-,-,TRBV9,CASSATAGTGPLTDTQYF,TGTGCCAGCAGCGCCACAGCGGGTACAGGGCCCCTCACAGATACGCAGTATTTT
TRBJ1-5,-,-,TRBV4-1,CASSPKGTNQPQHF,TGCGCCAGCAGCCCTAAGGGAACTAATCAGCCCCAGCATTTT
TRBJ2-7,-,TRBD1,TRBV9,CASSVDPDRGYEQYF,TGTGCCAGCAGCGTAGATCCGGACAGGGGCTACGAGCAGTACTTC
TRBJ2-1,-,-,TRBV28,CASRSGPAWLHEQFF,TGTGCCAGCAGATCCGGGCCTGCCTGGCTCCATGAGCAGTTCTTC
TRBJ1-5,-,TRBD1,TRBV7-9,CASSESRDRGRIGNQPQHF,TGTGCCAGCAGCGAGAGCCGGGACAGGGGGCGCATAGGCAATCAGCCCCAGCATTTT
TRBJ2-7,-,-,TRBV5-8,CASSLGKITTLEQYF,TGTGCCAGCAGCTTGGGTAAGATCACCACTCTAGAGCAGTACTTC
TRBJ2-7,-,-,TRBV19,CASSMVQGSPYEQYF,TGTGCCAGTAGTATGGTCCAGGGAAGCCCCTACGAGCAGTACTTC
TRBJ2-7,-,TRBD2,TRBV4-3,CASIPDVAGDSYEQYF,TGCGCCAGCATCCCTGATGTTGCGGGGGACTCCTACGAGCAGTACTTC
TRBJ1-2,-,-,TRBV19,CASIGGAGYTF,TGTGCCAGTATCGGGGGCGCTGGCTACACCTTC
TRBJ1-1,-,-,TRBV7-9,CASSPGTYTEAFF,TGTGCCAGCAGTCCCGGGACTTACACTGAAGCTTTCTTT
TRBJ2-1,few,-,TRBV18,CASSRDGHEQFF,TGTGCCAGCTCACGGGATGGGCATGAGCAGTTCTTC
TRBJ1-1,-,-,TRBV10-3,CAIREVNTEAFF,TGTGCCATCAGAGAGGTGAACACTGAAGCTTTCTTT
TRBJ2-7,-,-,TRBV19,CASSQRAREQYF,TGTGCCAGTAGTCAACGTGCTAGAGAGCAGTACTTC
TRBJ2-6,-,-,TRBV28,CASNQGLPGSGANVLTF,TGTGCCAGCAACCAGGGACTGCCCGGCTCTGGGGCCAACGTCCTGACTTTC
TRBJ2-1,-,TRBD2,TRBV5-1,CASSLVLAGDNEQFF,TGCGCCAGCAGCTTGGTCCTAGCGGGGGACAATGAGCAGTTCTTC
TRBJ2-3,-,-,TRBV27,CASSLRGRGRDTQYF,TGTGCCAGCAGCCTCCGGGGCAGGGGAAGAGATACGCAGTATTTT
TRBJ1-3,-,-,TRBV6-1,CASSETAGNTIYF,TGTGCCAGCAGTGAAACAGCTGGAAACACCATATATTTT
TRBJ1-2,once,-,TRBV12-3/TRBV12-4,CASSRTEGYTF,TGTGCCAGCAGCCGGACAGAAGGCTACACCTTC
TRBJ1-4,-,-,TRBV6-1,CASSEAPGFQSKLFF,TGTGCCAGCAGTGAAGCCCCGGGTTTCCAGTCAAAACTGTTTTTT
TRBJ2-2,-,-,TRBV14,CASSQYRDTGELFF,TGTGCCAGCAGCCAATACAGGGACACCGGGGAGCTGTTTTTT
TRBJ1-3,-,-,TRBV19,CAAGGLRFTSGNTIYF,TGTGCCGCGGGGGGCTTGAGGTTTACGTCTGGAAACACCATATATTTT
TRBJ1-6,-,-,TRBV10-2,CASSERAGNSPLHF,TGCGCCAGCAGTGAGAGGGCGGGTAATTCACCCCTCCACTTT
TRBJ2-2,-,-,TRBV11-3,CASTGGASSTGELFF,TGTGCCAGCACCGGGGGAGCTTCCTCCACCGGGGAGCTGTTTTTT
TRBJ1-3,-,-,TRBV9,CASSVTLGSGNTIYF,TGTGCCAGCAGCGTAACCCTAGGCTCTGGAAACACCATATATTTT
TRBJ2-7,-,-,TRBV7-9,CASSLATQGENEQYF,TGTGCCAGCAGCTTAGCGACACAGGGAGAGAACGAGCAGTACTTC
TRBJ1-6,-,-,TRBV10-2,CASSAETEFYNSPLHF,TGCGCCAGCAGTGCTGAAACAGAGTTTTATAATTCACCCCTCCACTTT
TRBJ2-5,-,-,TRBV10-1,CASSEEGLETQYF,TGCGCCAGCAGTGAAGAGGGGTTGGAGACCCAGTACTTC
TRBJ1-5,-,TRBD1,TRBV4-2,CASSPSRGDQPQHF,TGTGCCAGCAGCCCTAGCAGGGGGGATCAGCCCCAGCATTTT
TRBJ2-3,-,-,TRBV6-2/TRBV6-3,CASSYSATRPQYF,TGTGCCAGCAGTTACTCCGCGACTAGGCCGCAGTATTTT
TRBJ2-1,-,-,TRBV19,CASSIGAGGTINEQFF,TGTGCCAGTAGTATAGGGGCAGGCGGAACCATCAATGAGCAGTTCTTC
TRBJ1-5,-,-,TRBV7-2,CASSLVGQGGQPQHF,TGTGCCAGCAGCTTAGTGGGGCAGGGAGGCCAGCCCCAGCATTTT
TRBJ2-3,-,-,TRBV5-1,CASSLAVDTQYF,TGCGCCAGCAGCTTGGCGGTGGATACGCAGTATTTT
TRBJ1-4,-,-,TRBV15,CATSRDRDNEKLFF,TGTGCCACCAGCAGAGACAGGGATAATGAAAAACTGTTTTTT
TRBJ1-5,-,-,TRBV24-1,CATSDLDESKTSNQPQHF,TGTGCCACCAGTGACCTGGACGAATCCAAGACTAGCAATCAGCCCCAGCATTTT
TRBJ2-7,-,-,TRBV7-6,CASSGEAGPSYEQYF,TGTGCCAGCAGCGGGGAAGCGGGTCCCTCCTACGAGCAGTACTTC
TRBJ2-1,once,TRBD2,TRBV14,CASSQPTSSSYNEQFF,TGTGCCAGCAGCCAACCGACTAGCAGCTCCTACAATGAGCAGTTCTTC
TRBJ2-7,-,-,TRBV14,CASSHRWTGKTYEQYF,TGTGCCAGCAGCCATCGTTGGACGGGGAAAACCTACGAGCAGTACTTC
TRBJ2-3,-,-,TRBV10-2,CASRTEPLRDTQYF,TGCGCCAGCAGGACCGAGCCTCTGCGAGATACGCAGTATTTT
TRBJ2-2,once,TRBD1,TRBV24-1,CATSGPGQGRLPTPNTGELFF,TGTGCCACCAGTGGGCCGGGACAGGGGCGACTTCCGACTCCGAACACCGGGGAGCTGTTTTTT
TRBJ2-3,-,TRBD2,TRBV7-2,CASSTTSGSADTQYF,TGTGCCAGCAGCACCACTAGCGGGAGTGCAGATACGCAGTATTTT
TRBJ1-2,-,-,TRBV27,CASSFFPQGTLFYGYTF,TGTGCCAGCAGTTTTTTTCCCCAGGGGACACTTTTCTATGGCTACACCTTC
TRBJ1-5,-,-,TRBV5-1,CASSQDWGIPQHF,TGCGCCAGCAGCCAAGACTGGGGGATCCCCCAGCATTTT
TRBJ2-6,-,-,TRBV19,CASTRSSGANVLTF,TGTGCCAGTACCAGGAGCTCTGGGGCCAACGTCCTGACTTTC
TRBJ2-2,-,TRBD1,TRBV19,CASSRGQGATGELFF,TGTGCCAGTAGCCGGGGACAGGGGGCCACCGGGGAGCTGTTTTTT
TRBJ2-7,-,-,TRBV3-1/TRBV3-2,CASSQDRFSYEQYF,TGTGCCAGCAGCCAAGATCGGTTTTCCTACGAGCAGTACTTC
TRBJ1-6,-,TRBD1,TRBV25-1,CASSEDRGQNSPLHF,TGTGCCAGCAGTGAAGACAGGGGTCAGAATTCACCCCTCCACTTT
TRBJ1-6,-,TRBD1,TRBV6-5,CASSYGDRAGSPLHF,TGTGCCAGCAGTTACGGGGACAGGGCTGGTTCACCCCTCCACTTT
TRBJ1-1,-,-,TRBV3-1/TRBV3-2,CASSQNGRNTEAFF,TGTGCCAGCAGCCAAAACGGCCGGAACACTGAAGCTTTCTTT